These T cell receptor beta chains were read from a single sample in a study of graft-versus-host responses after intestinal transplantation. Clones were read by immunoSEQ multiplex PCR, and TCRdb kept only the in-frame ones, dropping some. The table records 100,000 to 120,000 clones, about 94% of them present only once. Their specific antigens are unknown. The sequencing here drew on unstimulated CD8+ T cells sorted from spleen or lymph node cells, taken before intestinal transplant. Source of these receptors: a human donor who received an intestinal transplant. Both conserved end residues are part of each CDR3. The order of the fields is D gene, J gene, CDR3 length, V gene, clone size, CDR3 protein, CDR3 DNA. The D gene is left open where the match is weak. Clone size is stated in some rows and not others, as once, few, many or a class when expanded.

NA,TRBJ1-2,11,TRBV29-1,NA,CSHTTGDGYTF,TGCAGCCATACAACTGGGGACGGCTACACCTTC
NA,TRBJ2-2,16,TRBV7-3,NA,CASSLSVGSSSGELFF,TGTGCCAGCAGCTTATCCGTTGGGTCGTCCAGCGGGGAGCTGTTTTTT
TRBD2,TRBJ2-7,15,TRBV4-1,NA,CASSPGTSGVYEQYF,TGCGCCAGCAGCCCGGGGACTAGCGGGGTATACGAGCAGTACTTC
TRBD1,TRBJ2-5,16,TRBV7-8,once,CASSLDVGQGMETQYF,TGTGCCAGCAGCTTAGATGTGGGACAGGGCATGGAGACCCAGTACTTC
NA,TRBJ2-2,15,TRBV28,NA,CASSTPDENTGELFF,TGTGCCAGCAGCACCCCGGACGAAAACACCGGGGAGCTGTTTTTT
TRBD1,TRBJ2-7,15,TRBV27,NA,CASSLLGDRGYEQYF,TGTGCCAGCAGTTTATTAGGTGACAGGGGATACGAGCAGTACTTC
TRBD2,TRBJ2-1,15,TRBV11-1,NA,CASSLEGLAKNEQFF,TGTGCCAGCAGCTTAGAGGGACTAGCGAAAAATGAGCAGTTCTTC
TRBD2,TRBJ2-2,16,TRBV7-9,NA,CASSPGLAVNTGELFF,TGTGCCAGCAGCCCGGGACTAGCGGTGAACACCGGGGAGCTGTTTTTT
TRBD1,TRBJ2-1,15,TRBV4-2,NA,CASSLTGERNNEQFF,TGTGCCAGCAGCCTGACAGGGGAAAGAAACAATGAGCAGTTCTTC
TRBD2,TRBJ2-3,16,TRBV27,NA,CASSLDGRALADTQYF,TGTGCCAGCAGTTTAGACGGGAGGGCCCTCGCAGATACGCAGTATTTT
NA,TRBJ1-2,13,TRBV6-1,few,CASSLGANYGYTF,TGTGCCAGCAGTTTGGGGGCGAACTATGGCTACACCTTC
NA,TRBJ1-4,14,TRBV7-9,NA,CASSLVQTNEKLFF,TGTGCCAGCAGCTTAGTTCAAACTAATGAAAAACTGTTTTTT
TRBD1,TRBJ1-1,15,TRBV25-1,NA,CASSAWGQGHTEAFF,TGTGCCAGCAGTGCTTGGGGACAGGGACACACTGAAGCTTTCTTT
NA,TRBJ2-7,12,TRBV10-3,once,CASRDPAYEQYF,TGTGCCAGCCGGGACCCCGCCTACGAGCAGTACTTC
NA,TRBJ1-3,14,TRBV12-5,NA,CASGPDPEGNTIYF,TGTGCTAGTGGTCCAGATCCTGAAGGAAACACCATATATTTT
TRBD2,TRBJ2-1,15,TRBV7-9,few,CASSLGGSVMNEQFF,TGTGCCAGCAGCTTAGGCGGGAGTGTGATGAATGAGCAGTTCTTC
NA,TRBJ1-2,14,TRBV25-1,NA,CASSDRGGLYGYTF,TGTGCCAGCAGTGATCGGGGAGGGTTGTATGGCTACACCTTC
TRBD1,TRBJ1-2,15,TRBV9,NA,CASSADLSGTAGYTF,TGTGCCAGCAGCGCGGACCTGTCCGGGACAGCTGGCTACACCTTC
NA,TRBJ1-1,18,TRBV5-1,NA,CASSFLNPYEGANTEAFF,TGCGCCAGCAGCTTTCTTAACCCGTATGAAGGGGCGAACACTGAAGCTTTCTTT
NA,TRBJ1-5,16,TRBV4-1,NA,CASSQGGWGSNQPQHF,TGCGCCAGCAGCCAAGGGGGGTGGGGCAGCAATCAGCCCCAGCATTTT
NA,TRBJ2-3,17,TRBV18,NA,CASSPVWGSRNTDTQYF,TGTGCCAGCTCACCGGTTTGGGGGAGCCGTAATACAGATACGCAGTATTTT
NA,TRBJ1-4,14,TRBV6-5,NA,CASPGEGINEKLFF,TGTGCCAGCCCGGGGGAGGGAATTAATGAAAAACTGTTTTTT
NA,TRBJ2-3,15,TRBV30,NA,CAWSVGGTNTDTQYF,TGTGCCTGGAGTGTAGGCGGGACAAACACTGATACGCAGTATTTT
NA,TRBJ1-1,13,TRBV9,NA,CASSVQGKDEAFF,TGTGCCAGCAGCGTACAGGGGAAAGATGAAGCTTTCTTT
NA,TRBJ2-1,13,TRBV29-1,NA,CAGKLQVFDEQFF,TGCGCGGGGAAACTACAGGTTTTCGATGAGCAGTTCTTC
NA,TRBJ1-1,15,TRBV19,NA,CASSMKFEWDTEAFF,TGTGCCAGTAGTATGAAGTTTGAGTGGGACACTGAAGCTTTCTTT
NA,TRBJ2-7,15,TRBV7-9,NA,CASSPPDGNSYEQYF,TGTGCCAGCAGCCCTCCGGACGGCAACTCCTACGAGCAGTACTTC
NA,TRBJ2-7,13,TRBV5-6,once,CASSPGGRDEQYF,TGTGCCAGCAGCCCAGGGGGGCGCGACGAGCAGTACTTC
TRBD1,TRBJ1-4,15,TRBV9,NA,CASSVEGADFGELFF,TGTGCCAGCAGCGTAGAGGGGGCGGACTTCGGGGAACTGTTTTTT
TRBD1,TRBJ2-7,13,TRBV5-4,NA,CASSVGGSYEQYF,TGTGCCAGCAGCGTAGGGGGCAGCTACGAGCAGTACTTC
NA,TRBJ1-5,18,TRBV18,NA,CASSPLGRSLAARQPQHF,TGTGCCAGCTCACCATTGGGCAGAAGTTTAGCAGCTCGTCAGCCCCAGCATTTT
NA,TRBJ2-7,15,TRBV9,NA,CASSEYRDPSYEQYF,TGTGCCAGCAGCGAGTACCGGGACCCCTCCTACGAGCAGTACTTC
NA,TRBJ1-2,15,TRBV19,NA,CASSITGNTNYGYTF,TGTGCCAGTAGTATAACGGGAAACACTAACTATGGCTACACCTTC
TRBD1,TRBJ1-2,13,TRBV27,NA,CASSPGGNYGYTF,TGTGCCAGCAGTCCAGGGGGCAACTATGGCTACACCTTC
NA,TRBJ2-1,15,TRBV7-9,NA,CASSLPSGPYNEQFF,TGTGCCAGCAGCTTACCCAGCGGACCCTACAATGAGCAGTTCTTC
NA,TRBJ2-7,13,TRBV13,few,CASRADSSYEQYF,TGTGCCAGCAGGGCGGACAGTTCCTACGAGCAGTACTTC
TRBD1,TRBJ2-1,14,TRBV11-3,NA,CASSEQGARNEQFF,TGTGCCAGCAGCGAACAGGGGGCACGCAATGAGCAGTTCTTC
NA,TRBJ1-4,14,TRBV27,NA,CASSWGGTNEKLFF,TGTGCCAGCAGTTGGGGGGGTACTAATGAAAAACTGTTTTTT
NA,TRBJ2-1,14,TRBV27,NA,CASSPLGSYNEQFF,TGTGCCAGCAGTCCTCTCGGCTCCTACAATGAGCAGTTCTTC
NA,TRBJ2-7,14,TRBV19,NA,CASSIARESYEQYF,TGTGCCAGTAGTATAGCGAGGGAGTCCTACGAGCAGTACTTC
TRBD1,TRBJ2-7,13,TRBV5-4,NA,CASSFTTGDEQYF,TGTGCCAGCAGCTTCACGACAGGGGACGAGCAGTACTTC